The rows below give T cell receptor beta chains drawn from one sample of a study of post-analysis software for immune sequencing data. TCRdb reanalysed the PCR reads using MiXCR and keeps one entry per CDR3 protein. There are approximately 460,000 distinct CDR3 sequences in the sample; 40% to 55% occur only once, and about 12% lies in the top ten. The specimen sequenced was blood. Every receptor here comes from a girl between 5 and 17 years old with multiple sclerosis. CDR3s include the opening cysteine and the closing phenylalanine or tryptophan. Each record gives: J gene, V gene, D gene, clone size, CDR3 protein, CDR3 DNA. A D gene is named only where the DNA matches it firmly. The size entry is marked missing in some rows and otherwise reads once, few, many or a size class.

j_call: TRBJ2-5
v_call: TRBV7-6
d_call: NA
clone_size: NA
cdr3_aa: CASSLYPRAETQYF
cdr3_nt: TGTGCCAGCAGCTTATACCCACGGGCAGAGACCCAGTACTTC

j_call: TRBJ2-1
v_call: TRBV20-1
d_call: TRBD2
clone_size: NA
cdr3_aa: CSAKLAGAYEHNEQFF
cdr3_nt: TGCAGTGCTAAATTAGCGGGAGCCTATGAACACAATGAGCAGTTCTTC

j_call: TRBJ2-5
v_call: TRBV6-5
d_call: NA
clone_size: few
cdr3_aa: CASISRAETQYF
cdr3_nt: TGTGCCAGCATATCCAGGGCAGAGACCCAGTACTTC

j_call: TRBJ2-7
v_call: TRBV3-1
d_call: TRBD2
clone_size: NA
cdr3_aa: CASSLAGSTYEQYF
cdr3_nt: TGTGCCAGCAGTCTAGCGGGATCGACCTACGAGCAGTACTTC

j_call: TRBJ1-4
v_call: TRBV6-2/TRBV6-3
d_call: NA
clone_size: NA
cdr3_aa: CASSYLVAATNEKLFF
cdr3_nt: TGTGCCAGCAGTTATTTGGTCGCAGCAACTAATGAAAAACTGTTTTTT

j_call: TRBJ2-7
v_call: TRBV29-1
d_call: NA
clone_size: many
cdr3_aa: CSVVGGSSYEQYF
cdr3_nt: TGCAGCGTTGTGGGGGGTAGCTCCTACGAGCAGTACTTC

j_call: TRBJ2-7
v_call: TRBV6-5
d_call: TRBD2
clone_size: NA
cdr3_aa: CASSPGTSRATYEQYF
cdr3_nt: TGTGCCAGCAGCCCGGGGACTAGCAGAGCTACCTACGAGCAGTACTTC

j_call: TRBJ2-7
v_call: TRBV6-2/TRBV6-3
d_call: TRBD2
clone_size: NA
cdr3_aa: CASTTAGAYEQYF
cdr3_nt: TGTGCCAGCACCACAGCGGGGGCCTACGAGCAGTACTTC

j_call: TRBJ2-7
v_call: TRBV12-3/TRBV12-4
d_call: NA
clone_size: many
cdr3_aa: CASSFGRAYEQYF
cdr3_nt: TGTGCCAGCAGTTTTGGCAGGGCCTACGAGCAGTACTTC

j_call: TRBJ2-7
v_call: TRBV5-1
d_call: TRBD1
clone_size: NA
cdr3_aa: CASSLSRDRNSYEQYF
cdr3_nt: TGCGCCAGCAGCTTGAGCCGGGACAGGAACTCCTACGAGCAGTACTTC

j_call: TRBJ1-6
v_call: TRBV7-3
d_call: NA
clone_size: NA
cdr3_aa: CASSLYGVLHLVPLHF
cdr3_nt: TGTGCCAGCAGCTTATACGGGGTTTTGCATTTGGTCCCCCTCCACTTT

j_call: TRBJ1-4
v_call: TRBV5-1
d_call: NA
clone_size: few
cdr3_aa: CASSLDKATNEKLFF
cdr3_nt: TGCGCCAGCAGCTTGGACAAGGCAACTAATGAAAAACTGTTTTTT

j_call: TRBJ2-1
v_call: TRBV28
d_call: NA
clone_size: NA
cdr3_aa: CASRSSASSYNEQFF
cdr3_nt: TGTGCCAGCAGATCAAGCGCTAGCTCCTACAATGAGCAGTTCTTC

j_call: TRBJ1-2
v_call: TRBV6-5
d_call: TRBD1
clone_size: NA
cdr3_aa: CASGYSAGQGAGGYTF
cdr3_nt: TGTGCCAGCGGTTACTCTGCGGGACAGGGGGCTGGTGGCTACACCTTC

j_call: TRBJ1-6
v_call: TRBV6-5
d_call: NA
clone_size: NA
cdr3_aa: CASSSRPGSYSPLHF
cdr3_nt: TGTGCCAGCAGTTCACGTCCAGGGAGTTACTCACCCCTCCACTTT

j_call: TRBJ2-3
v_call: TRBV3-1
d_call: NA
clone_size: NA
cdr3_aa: CASSQGGGHTDTQYF
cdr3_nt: TGTGCCAGCAGCCAGGGGGGCGGTCACACAGATACGCAGTATTTT

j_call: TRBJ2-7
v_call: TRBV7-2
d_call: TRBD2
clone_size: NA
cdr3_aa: CASSHRTSGDYEQYF
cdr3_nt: TGTGCCAGCAGCCACCGGACTAGCGGGGACTACGAGCAGTACTTC

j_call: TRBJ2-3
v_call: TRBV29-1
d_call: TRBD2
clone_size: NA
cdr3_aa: CSAGGTSVGNTQYF
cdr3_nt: TGCAGCGCCGGGGGGACTTCTGTTGGAAATACGCAGTATTTT

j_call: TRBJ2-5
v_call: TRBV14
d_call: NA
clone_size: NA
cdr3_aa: CASGQNHQETQYF
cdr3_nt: TGTGCCAGCGGCCAGAATCACCAAGAGACCCAGTACTTC

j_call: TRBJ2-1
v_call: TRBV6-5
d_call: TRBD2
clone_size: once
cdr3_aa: CASSYSSLAGMYNEQFF
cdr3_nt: TGTGCCAGCAGTTACTCATCCCTAGCGGGAATGTACAATGAGCAGTTCTTC

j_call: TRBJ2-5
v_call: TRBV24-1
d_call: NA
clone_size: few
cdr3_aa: CATSDPFTSRETQYF
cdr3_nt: TGTGCCACCAGTGACCCCTTCACTAGCCGTGAGACCCAGTACTTC

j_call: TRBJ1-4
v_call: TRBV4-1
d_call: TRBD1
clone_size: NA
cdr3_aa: CASRQGYRGANEKLFF
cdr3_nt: TGCGCCAGCAGACAGGGGTACAGGGGAGCTAATGAAAAACTGTTTTTT

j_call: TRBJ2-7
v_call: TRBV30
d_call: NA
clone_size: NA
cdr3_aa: CAWSVSSSYEQYF
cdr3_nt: TGTGCCTGGAGTGTATCGAGCTCCTACGAGCAGTACTTC

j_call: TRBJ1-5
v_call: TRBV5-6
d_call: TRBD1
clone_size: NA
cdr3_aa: CASSLGDRGLPQHF
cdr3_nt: TGTGCCAGCAGCTTGGGGGACAGGGGGCTTCCCCAGCATTTT

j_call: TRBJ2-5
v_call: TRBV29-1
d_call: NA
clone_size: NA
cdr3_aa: CSVPGRSGAGTQYF
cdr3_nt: TGCAGCGTTCCGGGGCGGTCCGGGGCTGGGACCCAGTACTTC

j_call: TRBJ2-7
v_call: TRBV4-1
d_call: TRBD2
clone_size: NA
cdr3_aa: CASSQASGLIYEQYF
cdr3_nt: TGCGCCAGCAGCCAAGCTAGCGGACTGATCTACGAGCAGTACTTC

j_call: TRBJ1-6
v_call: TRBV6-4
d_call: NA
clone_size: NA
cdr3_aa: CASRAQGEHSPLHF
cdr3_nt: TGTGCCAGCAGAGCCCAGGGTGAACATTCACCCCTCCACTTT

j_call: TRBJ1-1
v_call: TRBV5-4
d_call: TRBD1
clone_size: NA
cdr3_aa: CASSAGQEYTEAFF
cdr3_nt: TGTGCCAGCAGCGCGGGACAGGAGTACACTGAAGCTTTCTTT

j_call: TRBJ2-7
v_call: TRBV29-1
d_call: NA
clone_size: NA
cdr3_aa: CSGQGTSYEQYF
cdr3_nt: TGCAGCGGGCAGGGGACTTCCTACGAGCAGTACTTC

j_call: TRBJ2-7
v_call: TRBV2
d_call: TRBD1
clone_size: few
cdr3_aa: CASRGDRGYEQYF
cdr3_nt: TGTGCCAGCAGGGGGGACAGGGGCTACGAGCAGTACTTC

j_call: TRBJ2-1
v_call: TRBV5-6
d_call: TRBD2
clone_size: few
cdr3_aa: CASSLGLASDEQFF
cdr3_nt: TGTGCCAGCAGCTTGGGACTAGCGAGCGATGAGCAGTTCTTC

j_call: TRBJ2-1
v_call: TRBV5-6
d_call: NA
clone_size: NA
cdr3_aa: CASSLGPFYNEQFF
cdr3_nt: TGTGCCAGTAGCTTGGGGCCTTTCTATAATGAGCAGTTCTTC

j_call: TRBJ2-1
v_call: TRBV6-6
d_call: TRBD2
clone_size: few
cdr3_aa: CASRPGLAGYNEQFF
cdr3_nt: TGTGCCAGCAGACCGGGACTAGCGGGCTACAATGAGCAGTTCTTC

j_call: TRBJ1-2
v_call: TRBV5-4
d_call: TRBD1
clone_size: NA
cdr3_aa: CASSPPSGQGVYGYTF
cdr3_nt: TGTGCCAGCAGCCCCCCGTCGGGGCAGGGGGTATATGGCTACACCTTC

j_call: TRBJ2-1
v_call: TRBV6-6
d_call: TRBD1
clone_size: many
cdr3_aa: CASSLQGPNEQFF
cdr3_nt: TGTGCCAGCAGTTTACAGGGGCCCAATGAGCAGTTCTTC